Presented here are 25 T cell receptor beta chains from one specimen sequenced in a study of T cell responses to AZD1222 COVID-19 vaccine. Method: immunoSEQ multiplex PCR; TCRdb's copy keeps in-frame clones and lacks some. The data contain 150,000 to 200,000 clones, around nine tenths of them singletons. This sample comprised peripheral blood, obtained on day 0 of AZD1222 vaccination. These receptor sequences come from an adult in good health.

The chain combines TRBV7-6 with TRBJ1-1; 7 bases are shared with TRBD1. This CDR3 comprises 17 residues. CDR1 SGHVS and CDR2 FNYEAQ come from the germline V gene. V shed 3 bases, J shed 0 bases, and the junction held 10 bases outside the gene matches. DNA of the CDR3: TGTGCCAGCAGCTTTACGGGGGGACAGTCCTTGAACACTGAAGCTTTCTTT. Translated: CASSFTGGQSLNTEAFF. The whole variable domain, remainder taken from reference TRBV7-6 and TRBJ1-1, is GAGVSQSPRYKVTKRGQDVALRCDPISGHVSLYWYRQALGQGPEFLTYFNYEAQQDKSGLPNDRFSAERPEGSISTLTIQRTEQRDSAMYRCASSFTGGQSLNTEAFFGQGTRLTVV.

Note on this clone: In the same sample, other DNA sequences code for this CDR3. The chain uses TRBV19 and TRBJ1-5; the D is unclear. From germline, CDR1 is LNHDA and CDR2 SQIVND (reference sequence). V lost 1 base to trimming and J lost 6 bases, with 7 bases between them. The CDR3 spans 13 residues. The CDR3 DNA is TGTGCCAGTAGTATAGGAGGCGGTCAGCCCCAGCATTTT. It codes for CASSIGGGQPQHF.

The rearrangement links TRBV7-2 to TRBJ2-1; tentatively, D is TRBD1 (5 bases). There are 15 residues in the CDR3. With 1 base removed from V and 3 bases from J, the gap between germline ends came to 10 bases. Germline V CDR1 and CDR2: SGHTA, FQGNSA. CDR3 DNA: TGTGCCAGCAGCTTAGTCTCTCAGGGCTACAATGAGCAGTTCTTC. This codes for CASSLVSQGYNEQFF.

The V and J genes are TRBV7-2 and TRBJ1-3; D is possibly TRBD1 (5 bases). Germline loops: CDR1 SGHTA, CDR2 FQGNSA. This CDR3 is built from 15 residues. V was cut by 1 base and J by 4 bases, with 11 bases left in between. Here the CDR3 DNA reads TGTGCCAGCAGCTTAGTGGCAGGGTCCGGAAACACCATATATTTT. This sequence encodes CASSLVAGSGNTIYF.

In DNA form, the CDR3 reads TGTGCCACCAGTGATTTGGGTGGGTTAAATGAGCAGTTCTTC. It specifies CATSDLGGLNEQFF. The chain has TRBV24-1 and TRBJ2-1; D gene ambiguous. Trimming removed 0 bases from V and 7 bases from J, with 9 bases in between. CDR3 length: 14 amino acids. CDR1 is KGHDR and CDR2 is SFDVKD in the germline V gene.

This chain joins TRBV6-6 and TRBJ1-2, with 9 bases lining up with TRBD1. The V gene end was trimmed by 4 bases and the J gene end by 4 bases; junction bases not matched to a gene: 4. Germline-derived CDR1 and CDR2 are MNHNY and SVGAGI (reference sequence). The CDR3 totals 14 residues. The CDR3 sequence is CASSSGTGTYGYTF. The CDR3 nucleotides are TGTGCCAGCAGTTCCGGGACAGGGACCTATGGCTACACCTTC.

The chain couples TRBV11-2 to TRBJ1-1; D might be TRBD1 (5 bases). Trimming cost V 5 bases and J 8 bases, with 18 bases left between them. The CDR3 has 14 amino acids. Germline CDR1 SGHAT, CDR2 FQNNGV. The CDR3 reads CASSPGNGAVEAFF. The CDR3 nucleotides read TGTGCCAGCAGCCCAGGGAACGGGGCTGTAGAAGCTTTCTTT.

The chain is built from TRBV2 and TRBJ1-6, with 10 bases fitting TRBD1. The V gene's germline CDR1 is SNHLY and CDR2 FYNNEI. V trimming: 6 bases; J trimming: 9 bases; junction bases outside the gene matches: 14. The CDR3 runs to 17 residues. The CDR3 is CASRERGPGQGFSPLHF. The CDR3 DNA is TGTGCCAGCAGAGAGAGGGGACCGGGACAGGGGTTTTCACCCCTCCACTTT.

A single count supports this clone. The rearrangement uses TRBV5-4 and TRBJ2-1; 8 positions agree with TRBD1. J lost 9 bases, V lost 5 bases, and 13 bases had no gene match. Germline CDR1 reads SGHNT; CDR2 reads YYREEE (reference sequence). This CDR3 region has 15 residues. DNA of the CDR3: TGTGCCAGCAGGATGGGGGGCGGAGGACAGGGTGAGCAGTTCTTC. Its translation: CASRMGGGGQGEQFF.

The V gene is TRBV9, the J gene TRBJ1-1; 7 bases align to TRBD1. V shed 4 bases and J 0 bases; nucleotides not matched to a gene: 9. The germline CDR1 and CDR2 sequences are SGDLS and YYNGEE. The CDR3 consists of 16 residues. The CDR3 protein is CASSSQQGSLNTEAFF. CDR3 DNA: TGTGCCAGCAGCAGCCAACAGGGGTCCCTGAACACTGAAGCTTTCTTT.

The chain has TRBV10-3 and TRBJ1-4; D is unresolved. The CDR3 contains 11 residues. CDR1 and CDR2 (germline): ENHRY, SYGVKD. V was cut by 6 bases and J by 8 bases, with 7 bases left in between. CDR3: CAISEQEKLFF. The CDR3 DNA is TGTGCCATCAGCGAGCAGGAAAAACTGTTTTTT.

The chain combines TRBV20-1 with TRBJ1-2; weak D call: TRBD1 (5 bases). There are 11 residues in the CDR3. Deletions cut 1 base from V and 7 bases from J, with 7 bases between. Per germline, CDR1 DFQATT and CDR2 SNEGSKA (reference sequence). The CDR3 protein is CSARGTFGYTF. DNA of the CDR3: TGCAGTGCTAGAGGGACATTTGGCTACACCTTC.

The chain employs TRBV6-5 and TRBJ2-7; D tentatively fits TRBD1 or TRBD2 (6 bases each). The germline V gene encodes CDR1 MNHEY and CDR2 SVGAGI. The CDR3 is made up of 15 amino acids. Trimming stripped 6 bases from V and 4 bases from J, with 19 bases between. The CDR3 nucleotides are TGTGCCAGCAGAGCAGGAGGGGGGCCCCTTTACGAGCAGTACGTC. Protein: CASRAGGGPLYEQYV.

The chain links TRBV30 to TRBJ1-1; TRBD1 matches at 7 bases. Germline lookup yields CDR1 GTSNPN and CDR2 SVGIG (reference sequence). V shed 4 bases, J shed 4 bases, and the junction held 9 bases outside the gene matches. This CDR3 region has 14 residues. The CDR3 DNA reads TGTGCCTGGACCAGGGACAGCCAATTCACTGAAGCTTTCTTT. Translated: CAWTRDSQFTEAFF.

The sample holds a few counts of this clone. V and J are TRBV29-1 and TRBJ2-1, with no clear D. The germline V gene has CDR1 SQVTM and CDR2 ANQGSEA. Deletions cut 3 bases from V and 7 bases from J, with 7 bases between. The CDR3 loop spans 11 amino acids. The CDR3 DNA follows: TGCAGCGTTGATCGTAGGAATGAGCAGTTCTTC. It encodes CSVDRRNEQFF.

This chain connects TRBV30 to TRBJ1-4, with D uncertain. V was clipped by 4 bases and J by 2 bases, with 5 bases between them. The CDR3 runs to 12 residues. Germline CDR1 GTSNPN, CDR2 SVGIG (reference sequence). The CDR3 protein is CAWTQTNEKLFF. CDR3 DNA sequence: TGTGCCTGGACACAGACTAATGAAAAACTGTTTTTT. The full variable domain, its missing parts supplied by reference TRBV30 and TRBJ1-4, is SQTIHQWPATLVQPVGSPLSLECTVEGTSNPNLYWYRQAAGRGLQLLFYSVGIGQISSEVPQNLSASRPQDRQFILSSKKLLLSDSGFYLCAWTQTNEKLFFGSGTQLSVL.

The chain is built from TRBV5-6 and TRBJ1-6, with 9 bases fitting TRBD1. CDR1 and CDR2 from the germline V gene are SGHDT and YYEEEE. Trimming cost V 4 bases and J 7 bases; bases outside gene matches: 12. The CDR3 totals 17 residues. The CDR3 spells CASSPTRTGARNSPLHF. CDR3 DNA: TGTGCCAGCAGCCCAACAAGGACAGGGGCGAGGAATTCACCCCTCCACTTT.

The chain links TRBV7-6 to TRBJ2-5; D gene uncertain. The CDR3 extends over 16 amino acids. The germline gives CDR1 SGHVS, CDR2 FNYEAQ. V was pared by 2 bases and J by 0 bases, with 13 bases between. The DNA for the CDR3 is TGTGCCAGCAGCTTATACGCTACCAAGTACCAAGAGACCCAGTACTTC. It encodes CASSLYATKYQETQYF.

The CDR3 nucleotides are TGTGCCAGCATCGCCCGGTCAGCCTCCTACGAGCAGTACTTC. This translates into CASIARSASYEQYF. This chain links TRBV28 with TRBJ2-7; D unclear. The CDR3 has 14 residues. Germline V lookup: CDR1 MDHEN, CDR2 SYDVKM. Deletions cut 7 bases from V and 0 bases from J, with 13 bases between.

This chain's CDR3 is CASSLGGIAEAFF. Written as DNA, the CDR3 is TGTGCCAGCAGCTTAGGGGGGATCGCTGAAGCTTTCTTT. This rearrangement joins TRBV7-8 to TRBJ1-1, with D perhaps TRBD1 (5 bases). Trimming removed 1 base from V and 6 bases from J, with 9 bases in between. The CDR3 loop spans 13 amino acids. CDR1 and CDR2 from the germline V gene are SGHVS and FQNEAQ. Combining the CDR3 with reference TRBV7-8 and TRBJ1-1 gives the whole variable domain GAGVSQSPRYKVAKRGQDVALRCDPISGHVSLFWYQQALGQGPEFLTYFQNEAQLDKSGLPSDRFFAERPEGSVSTLKIQRTQQEDSAVYLCASSLGGIAEAFFGQGTRLTVV.

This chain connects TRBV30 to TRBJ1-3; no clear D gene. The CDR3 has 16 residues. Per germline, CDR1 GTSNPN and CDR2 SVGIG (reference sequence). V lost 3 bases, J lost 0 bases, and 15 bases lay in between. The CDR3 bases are TGTGCCTGGAGCTCTAAATCGGCAGTCTCTGGAAACACCATATATTTT. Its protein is CAWSSKSAVSGNTIYF.

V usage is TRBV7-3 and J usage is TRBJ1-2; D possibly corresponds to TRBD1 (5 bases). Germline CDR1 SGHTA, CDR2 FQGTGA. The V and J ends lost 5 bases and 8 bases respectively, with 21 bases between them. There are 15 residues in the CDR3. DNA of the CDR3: TGTGCCAGCAGCCGAGGGCCCGGGGCAGATAACGGCTACACCTTC. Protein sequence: CASSRGPGADNGYTF.

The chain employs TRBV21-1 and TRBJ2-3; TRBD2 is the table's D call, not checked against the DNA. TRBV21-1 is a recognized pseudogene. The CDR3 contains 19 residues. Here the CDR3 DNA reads TGTGCCAGCAGCAAAGCGCTAGGAACTTCCGATTCGGGCACAGATACGCAGTATTTT. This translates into CASSKALGTSDSGTDTQYF.

The DNA for the CDR3 is TGTGCCAGCAGTGAAGGCTTCGGAGGACAGCCCCAGCATTTT. Translating gives CASSEGFGGQPQHF. The chain couples TRBV6-1 to TRBJ1-5, with D unresolved. Trimming cost V 1 base and J 7 bases, with 11 bases left between them. CDR3 length: 14 amino acids. Germline CDR1 MNHNS, CDR2 SASEGT.

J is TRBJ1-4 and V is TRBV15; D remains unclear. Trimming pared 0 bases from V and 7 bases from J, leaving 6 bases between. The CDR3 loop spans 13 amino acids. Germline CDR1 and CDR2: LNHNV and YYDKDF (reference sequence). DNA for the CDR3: TGTGCCACCAGCAGAGAAGTGATTGAAAAACTGTTTTTT. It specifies CATSREVIEKLFF.